This TCR beta chain originates from a study of identical twins. Study-level findings and limits: The conclusions drew on cross-sectional statistical analysis instead of tracking the same donors.

This clonotype was observed a few times. The antigen is undetermined. Germline-derived CDR1 and CDR2 are SGHRS and YFSETQ. V dropped 4 bases and J dropped 8 bases, with 16 bases sitting between them. There are 15 residues in the CDR3. Carrying unique molecular identifiers, the cDNA also gained a universal primer site through template switching. In TCRdb, the 5' RACE reads were re-called with MiXCR into one record per CDR3 protein. The sample has over 500,000 distinct CDR3 sequences, 22% seen once. The sample was also linked to a second study, of T cells expressing NK-cell markers.

The genes are TRBV5-1 and TRBJ1-6; D not certain. This TCR came from a woman in her late teens or twenties in good health. Sequencing input: CD4+ T cells sorted from blood. CDR3 DNA sequence: TGCGCCAGCAGCCCGGGATCCGATAGGGATTCACCCCTCCACTTT. Its translation is CASSPGSDRDSPLHF. The full variable domain, its missing parts supplied by reference TRBV5-1 and TRBJ1-6, is KAGVTQTPRYLIKTRGQQVTLSCSPISGHRSVSWYQQTPGQGLQFLFEYFSETQRNKGNFPGRFSGRQFSNSRSEMNVSTLELGDSALYLCASSPGSDRDSPLHFGNGTRLTVT.